The clone carrying this TCR beta chain showed up just a few times. Different DNA sequences within this sample yield the same CDR3. This CDR3 region has 13 residues. Germline CDR1 and CDR2: LGHNA and YSLEER. Trimming removed 3 bases from V and 4 bases from J; junction bases left unmatched: 1. The data stem from a study of blood T cell repertoires in COVID-19. Study overall: COVID-19 samples from acute and convalescent phases originated in the United States, Italy and Spain. The analysed material was cDNA or gDNA that came from T cells, B-cell-depleted T cells, or PBMCs.

The authors' processing: Nucleated cell counts were estimated from reference gene primer amplification. Repertoires were generated with immunoSEQ multiplex PCR, while TCRdb's copy carries only in-frame clones and drops some. V and J calls and clone size follow that table, whereas D and trimming were derived from the DNA. There are around 170,000 clones in the sample; about 81% occur only once, and 13% to 15% lies in the top ten. The origin of this receptor is a man between 25 and 39 years old with active or convalescent COVID-19. Sequenced material: peripheral blood. This sequence joins TRBV4-3 and TRBJ2-7; 9 positions agree with TRBD1. CDR3: CASSHGQGYEQYF. The DNA of the CDR3 is TGCGCCAGCAGCCATGGACAGGGGTACGAGCAGTACTTC.